This T cell receptor beta chain was documented in a study of neurological immune-mediated disorders. The germline gives CDR1 MNHEY, CDR2 SVGAGI. The CDR3 loop spans 14 amino acids. V shed 6 bases and J 7 bases; nucleotides not matched to a gene: 9. This clonotype was seen many times. Using its own MiXCR run on the 5' RACE reads, TCRdb lists one record per CDR3 protein. The sample carries 80,000 to 95,000 distinct CDR3 sequences, around 3.6% recorded once. V usage is TRBV6-5 and J usage is TRBJ2-7; 10 bases align to TRBD1. Sequencing input: PBMCs. This TCR was sampled from a woman aged 45-65 years with multiple sclerosis. CDR3: CASSKPGTGAEQYF. The CDR3 DNA sequence: TGTGCCAGCAGCAAACCCGGGACAGGGGCAGAGCAGTACTTC.